The 27 T cell receptor beta chains given below trace back to one sample, sequenced in a study of CD8 T cells in ankylosing spondylitis. TCRdb itself ran the 5' RACE reads through MiXCR, one entry per CDR3 protein. The table lists 200,000 to 250,000 distinct CDR3 sequences, 8% to 9% of them singletons, with roughly 4.9% in the top ten. The specimen sequenced was blood, either unsorted or a sorted T cell fraction (not recorded which). These receptors originate from a female donor with ankylosing spondylitis or in good health (not recorded which).

This clonotype was seen many times. This chain joins TRBV5-1 and TRBJ2-1; possibly TRBD1 for D (6 bases). V shed 4 bases and J shed 5 bases, with 10 bases lying between them. This CDR3 is 13 amino acids long. Germline values: CDR1 SGHRS, CDR2 YFSETQ. CDR3 amino acids: CASSNGQNNEQFF. The CDR3 nucleotides read TGCGCCAGCAGCAATGGACAGAACAATGAGCAGTTCTTC. The whole variable domain, filled in from reference TRBV5-1 and TRBJ2-1, reads KAGVTQTPRYLIKTRGQQVTLSCSPISGHRSVSWYQQTPGQGLQFLFEYFSETQRNKGNFPGRFSGRQFSNSRSEMNVSTLELGDSALYLCASSNGQNNEQFFGPGTRLTVL.

This clonotype occurred many times. The CDR3 loop reads CASSQDTQQFF. In nucleotides, the CDR3 is TGTGCCAGCAGTCAGGACACTCAGCAGTTCTTC. The rearrangement joins TRBV6-5 to TRBJ2-1; D perhaps matches TRBD1 (5 bases). V gave up 5 bases and J gave up 11 bases, with 10 bases separating them. Germline assignment: CDR1 MNHEY and CDR2 SVGAGI. The CDR3 sequence is 11 residues long.

This clonotype was seen many times. The V and J genes are TRBV5-1 and TRBJ2-2, with D perhaps matching TRBD2 (6 bases). The germline V gene encodes CDR1 SGHRS and CDR2 YFSETQ. This CDR3 is built from 16 residues. V was clipped by 0 bases and J by 4 bases, with 13 bases between them. CDR3 region: CASSLAGGILTGELFF. As DNA, the CDR3 is TGCGCCAGCAGCTTGGCCGGGGGAATCCTCACCGGGGAGCTGTTTTTT.

This clonotype has ten or more counts. This chain's CDR3 is CASSGTGGYNEQFF. CDR3 bases: TGTGCCAGCTCAGGGACAGGGGGCTACAATGAGCAGTTCTTC. The genes are TRBV18 and TRBJ2-1; TRBD1 agrees at 11 bases. Trimming cost V 5 bases and J 3 bases; bases outside gene matches: 0. The V gene's germline CDR1 is KGHSH and CDR2 LQKENI. The CDR3 has 14 residues.

As regards this clonotype: The junction does not match germline at one end; this may be a read error. In DNA, the CDR3 is TGTGCCAACAGCTCGAACTATGGCTACACCTTC. It encodes CANSSNYGYTF. The chain recombines TRBV7-2 with TRBJ1-2; D is undetermined. This CDR3 spans 11 amino acids. Looked up from germline, CDR1 is SGHTA and CDR2 is FQGNSA.

In this sample, this clonotype turned up many times. The chain joins TRBV7-7 to TRBJ2-7; 10 bases match TRBD1. The CDR3 is 16 residues long. The ends lost 2 bases at V and 5 bases at J; junction bases unmatched: 9. Germline CDR1 is SSHAT and CDR2 is FNYEAQ (reference sequence). The CDR3 here is CASSLSAGQGSHEQYF. In DNA form, the CDR3 reads TGTGCCAGCAGCTTATCGGCGGGACAGGGGTCCCACGAGCAGTACTTC.

This clonotype came up many times. The rearrangement uses TRBV3-1 and TRBJ2-5, with 9 bases lining up with TRBD1. V lost 4 bases, J lost 1 base, and 10 bases stayed unmatched. Germline V CDR1 and CDR2: LGHDT, YNNKEL (reference sequence). The CDR3 is made up of 17 amino acids. This CDR3 is CASSLPAGTGSQETQYF. The CDR3 region has the DNA TGTGCCAGCAGCCTTCCAGCCGGGACAGGGAGCCAAGAGACCCAGTACTTC.

There are many counts of this clonotype. The V call is TRBV15, the J call TRBJ2-7; 9 bases fit TRBD2. The germline V gene encodes CDR1 LNHNV and CDR2 YYDKDF (reference sequence). The CDR3 extends over 16 amino acids. V lost 3 bases, J lost 0 bases, and 6 bases stayed unmatched. The CDR3 DNA reads as TGTGCCACCAGCAGTGATCTAGCGGGGAGCTCCTACGAGCAGTACTTC. This gives the protein CATSSDLAGSSYEQYF.

This clonotype was observed at least ten times. The J gene is TRBJ2-1, the V gene TRBV11-1; TRBD2 matches 11 bases. V was pared by 4 bases and J by 1 base, with 6 bases of the junction left unmatched. From germline, CDR1 is SGHAT and CDR2 FQDESV (reference sequence). The CDR3 is made up of 17 amino acids. CDR3 nucleotides: TGTGCCAGCAGCTCGGAACTAGCGGGAGTATCCTACAATGAGCAGTTCTTC. Amino acids: CASSSELAGVSYNEQFF.

This clonotype occurred many times. V gene TRBV20-1 combines with J gene TRBJ2-3, with TRBD2 identical over 8 bases. This CDR3 is 14 amino acids long. Germline assignment: CDR1 DFQATT and CDR2 SNEGSKA (reference sequence). V shed 3 bases, J shed 6 bases, and the junction held 8 bases outside the gene matches. The CDR3 reads CSASEASGSDTQYF. DNA of the CDR3: TGCAGTGCTAGCGAGGCCAGCGGGAGCGATACGCAGTATTTT.

This clonotype was seen repeatedly, ten times or more. The chain is built from TRBV5-4 and TRBJ1-4; perhaps TRBD1 as D (6 bases). This CDR3 is 16 amino acids long. CDR1 SGHNT and CDR2 YYREEE come from the germline V gene (reference sequence). V was shortened by 0 bases and J by 4 bases, with 13 bases between the two germline ends. The CDR3 loop reads CASSLAGGRGNEKLFF. CDR3 DNA sequence: TGTGCCAGCAGCTTGGCGGGGGGCCGGGGTAATGAAAAACTGTTTTTT.

This clonotype has ten or more counts. The V gene is TRBV5-1, the J gene TRBJ1-1, with D hard to call. The germline V gene encodes CDR1 SGHRS and CDR2 YFSETQ. This CDR3 has 15 amino acids. Trimming removed 3 bases at V and 2 bases at J, with 14 bases between. CDR3: CASSSQQGLNTEAFF. CDR3 nucleotide sequence: TGCGCCAGCAGCTCCCAGCAAGGGTTAAACACTGAAGCTTTCTTT.

This clonotype was detected ten times or more. The chain employs TRBV28 and TRBJ2-3, with 15 bases matching TRBD2. The CDR3 length is 20 residues. V trimming: 6 bases; J trimming: 2 bases; junction bases outside the gene matches: 15. Germline CDR1 and CDR2: MDHEN and SYDVKM. CDR3 sequence (DNA): TGTGCCAGCAGCCTCTTGGGACTAGCGGGAGGCGACACGAACACAGATACGCAGTATTTT. It specifies CASSLLGLAGGDTNTDTQYF.

This clonotype was detected ten times or more. The V call is TRBV27, the J call TRBJ2-1, with 11 bases lining up with TRBD1. Unmatched junction bases numbered 9, after V lost 5 bases and J lost 6 bases. Per the germline V gene, CDR1 is MNHEY and CDR2 is SMNVEV (reference sequence). This CDR3 has 16 amino acids. Here the CDR3 reads CASSTLGQGVSNEQFF. DNA for the CDR3: TGTGCCAGCAGTACCCTGGGACAGGGGGTTTCCAATGAGCAGTTCTTC.

This clonotype has ten or more counts. V gene TRBV20-1 combines with J gene TRBJ2-1; no clear D gene. V was trimmed by 4 bases and J by 5 bases, leaving 3 bases between them. The CDR3 covers 10 residues. The germline V gene encodes CDR1 DFQATT and CDR2 SNEGSKA (reference sequence). This chain's CDR3 is CSAIHNEQFF. CDR3 nucleotide sequence: TGCAGTGCTATCCACAATGAGCAGTTCTTC.

The chain employs TRBV12-3 or TRBV12-4 and TRBJ1-1; weak D call: TRBD1 (5 bases). The V gene lost 6 bases and the J gene lost 10 bases, with 15 bases spanning the gap. The CDR3 spans 12 residues. CDR3 in DNA: TGTGCCAGCAGCATGGGACCGATGGTAGCTTTCTTT. The encoded protein is CASSMGPMVAFF.

Remarks on this clonotype: This may be a read error: a much more frequent sequence differs by one nucleotide. This chain links TRBV5-1 with TRBJ1-1; 11 nucleotides align to TRBD1. This CDR3 region has 15 residues. Unmatched junction bases numbered 9, after V lost 4 bases and J lost 7 bases. CDR1 is SGHRS, CDR2 YFSETQ, per germline. The CDR3 protein is CASSASSGTGGEAFF. In nucleotides, the CDR3 is TGCGCCAGCAGCGCTTCCTCCGGGACAGGGGGTGAAGCTTTCTTT. The entire variable domain, with the rest obtained from reference TRBV5-1 and TRBJ1-1, is as follows: KAGVTQTPRYLIKTRGQQVTLSCSPISGHRSVSWYQQTPGQGLQFLFEYFSETQRNKGNFPGRFSGRQFSNSRSEMNVSTLELGDSALYLCASSASSGTGGEAFFGQGTRLTVV.

This clonotype was seen a few times. J is TRBJ1-4 and V is TRBV7-9; the D gene is possibly TRBD1 (6 bases). Germline lookup yields CDR1 SEHNR and CDR2 FQNEAQ (reference sequence). The CDR3 contains 14 residues. V lost 5 bases to trimming and J lost 4 bases, with 11 bases between them. CDR3 sequence (DNA): TGTGCCAGCAGCCCTCGGACAGTTAATGAAAAACTGTTTTTT. Encoded protein: CASSPRTVNEKLFF. Looking up the rest from reference TRBV7-9 and TRBJ1-4 gives the full variable domain: DTGVSQNPRHKITKRGQNVTFRCDPISEHNRLYWYRQTLGQGPEFLTYFQNEAQLEKSRLLSDRFSAERPKGSFSTLEIQRTEQGDSAMYLCASSPRTVNEKLFFGSGTQLSVL.

This clonotype has a count of ten or more. V is TRBV5-1 and J is TRBJ2-7; 8 bases are a match to TRBD2. Germline loops: CDR1 SGHRS, CDR2 YFSETQ. The V segment lost 0 bases and the J segment 5 bases; nucleotides outside the gene matches: 10. The CDR3 spans 16 residues. Here the CDR3 DNA reads TGCGCCAGCAGCTTGGCGGGTCGGGAGGGCCGCGACGAGCAGTACTTC. Amino acids: CASSLAGREGRDEQYF.

This clonotype was seen many times. The chain is built from TRBV12-3 or TRBV12-4 and TRBJ1-1; no clear D gene. Trimming took 3 bases from V and 1 from J, leaving 15 bases between them. The CDR3 runs to 16 residues. The chain's CDR3 is CASSFAGVNGNTEAFF. The CDR3, as DNA: TGTGCCAGCAGTTTCGCCGGGGTTAATGGGAACACTGAAGCTTTCTTT.

This clonotype was recorded at least ten times. The rearrangement uses TRBV7-2 and TRBJ2-1, with D perhaps TRBD2 (6 bases). Germline V gene data show CDR1 as SGHTA and CDR2 as FQGNSA. V lost 5 bases and J 8 bases, leaving 10 bases between the germline ends. The CDR3 spans 12 residues. CDR3 DNA sequence: TGTGCCAGCAGCCCAAGCGGGCATGAGCAGTTCTTC. It codes for CASSPSGHEQFF.

This clonotype appeared many times. The chain joins TRBV5-1 to TRBJ1-1; D uncertain. V was shortened by 0 bases and J by 4 bases, with 10 bases between the two germline ends. This CDR3 contains 14 residues. The germline CDR1 and CDR2 sequences are SGHRS and YFSETQ. CDR3 nucleotides: TGCGCCAGCAGCTTGGCCCCAGGAGGCACTGAAGCTTTCTTT. This sequence encodes CASSLAPGGTEAFF.

This clonotype was counted ten times or more. V usage is TRBV29-1 and J usage is TRBJ2-7; TRBD2 might be the D (5 bases). Germline V gene sequence: CDR1 SQVTM, CDR2 ANQGSEA. The CDR3 extends over 13 amino acids. Trimming removed 5 bases from V and 0 bases from J, with 11 bases in between. The CDR3 DNA sequence: TGCAGCGTTCGGACTCCCGCCTCCTACGAGCAGTACTTC. It yields the protein CSVRTPASYEQYF.

This clonotype has a count of ten or more. The gene calls are TRBV13 and TRBJ1-2; D might be TRBD1 (5 bases). The CDR3 extends over 14 amino acids. Trimming stripped 3 bases from V and 5 bases from J, with 13 bases between. CDR1 PRHDT and CDR2 FYEKMQ come from the germline V gene (reference sequence). CDR3 DNA sequence: TGTGCCAGCAGCTTCGACAGCAAAGGGTATGGCTACACCTTC. It is translated as CASSFDSKGYGYTF.

This clonotype was observed many times. J is TRBJ1-1 and V is TRBV15, with TRBD1 matching over 7 bases. The CDR3 loop spans 14 amino acids. The V and J ends lost 8 bases and 0 bases, in that order; junction bases with no gene match: 6. The germline V gene has CDR1 LNHNV and CDR2 YYDKDF (reference sequence). The CDR3: CATGLRGMNTEAFF. CDR3 in DNA: TGTGCCACCGGACTCAGGGGGATGAACACTGAAGCTTTCTTT.

In its sample, this clonotype was seen many times. This chain uses TRBV6-2 or TRBV6-3 with TRBJ1-6, with 7 positions matching TRBD1. V shed 6 bases, J shed 8 bases, and the junction held 10 bases outside the gene matches. The CDR3 is 15 residues long. Per germline, CDR1 MNHEY and CDR2 SVGEGT. CDR3: CASSRRTGAYSPLHF. The CDR3 region has the DNA TGTGCCAGCAGCAGACGGACAGGCGCCTATTCACCCCTCCACTTT.

This clonotype was observed at least ten times. CDR3 region: CSATILAGTTYNEQFF. The CDR3 DNA sequence: TGCAGTGCTACCATCCTAGCGGGGACTACCTACAATGAGCAGTTCTTC. J is TRBJ2-1 and V is TRBV20-1; 9 bases align to TRBD2. The CDR3 totals 16 residues. Germline assignment: CDR1 DFQATT and CDR2 SNEGSKA (reference sequence). After removal of 4 bases from V and 2 bases from J, the junction contained 9 bases not matched to a gene.